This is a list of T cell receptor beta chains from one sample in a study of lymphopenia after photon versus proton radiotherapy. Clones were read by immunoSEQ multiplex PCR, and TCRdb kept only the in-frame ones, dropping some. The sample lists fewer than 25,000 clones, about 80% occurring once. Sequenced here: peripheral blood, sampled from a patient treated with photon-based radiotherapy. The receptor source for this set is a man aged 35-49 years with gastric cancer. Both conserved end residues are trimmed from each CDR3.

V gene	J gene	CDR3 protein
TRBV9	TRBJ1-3	ASSVGIGKDSGNTIY
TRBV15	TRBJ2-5	ATSSGRGVPETQY
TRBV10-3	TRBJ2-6	AISSDTSGANVLT
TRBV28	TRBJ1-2	ASTLGPRRGYT
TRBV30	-	AWSVKTYEQY
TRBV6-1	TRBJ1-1	ASSEWVGEAF
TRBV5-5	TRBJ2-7	ASSLGQTSSYEQY
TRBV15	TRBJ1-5	ATSRDSNTGTGGTQPQH
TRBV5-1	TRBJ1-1	ASRQLNTEAF
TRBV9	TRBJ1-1	ASSVRYDTEAF
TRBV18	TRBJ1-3	ASSRDSSSSGNTIY
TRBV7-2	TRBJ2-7	ASSLEVGVGEQY
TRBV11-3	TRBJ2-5	ASSMSGGSGTQY
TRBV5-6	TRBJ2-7	ASSPGISYEQY
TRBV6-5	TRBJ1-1	ASSPATQNTEAF
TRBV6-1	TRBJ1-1	ASSVGQGGTEAF
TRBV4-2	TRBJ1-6	ASSQAGGSHNSPLH
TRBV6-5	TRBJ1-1	ASSYRGQAEAF
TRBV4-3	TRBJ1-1	ASSRGQYTEAF
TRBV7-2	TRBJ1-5	ASSLEGSRAPQPQH
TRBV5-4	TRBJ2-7	ASSLDGGGHEQY
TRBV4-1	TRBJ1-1	ASSQSSWTEAF
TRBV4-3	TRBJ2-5	ASSPLAEETQY
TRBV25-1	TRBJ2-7	ASIRQGGDEQY
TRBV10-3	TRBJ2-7	AISESGGGVEQY
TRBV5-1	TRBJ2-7	ASSERTTSYEQY
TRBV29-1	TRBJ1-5	STRAGINQPQH
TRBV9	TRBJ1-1	ASSVSGGPTEAF
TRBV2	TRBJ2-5	ASTWETQY
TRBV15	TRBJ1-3	ATSIRPYAGNTIY
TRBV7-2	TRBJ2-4	ASSSQGTGGSKNIQY
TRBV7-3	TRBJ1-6	ASSLGLDSPLH
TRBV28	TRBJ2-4	ASNPNTGTGRGAKNIQY
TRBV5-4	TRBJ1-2	ASSSGGEGYGYT